Below, 30 T cell receptor beta chains from the same sample are listed, as sequenced in a study of T cell repertoires in cytomegalovirus infection. TCRdb redid the calling of the reads with MiXCR, one entry per CDR3 protein. In the table there are fewer than 1,000,000 distinct CDR3 sequences, approximately 32% of which are singletons. Their specific antigens are unknown. The source material was cultured CD8+ T cells from PBMCs, sampled from culture after CMV antigen stimulation. The receptor source for this set is a human donor in good health (CMV status not recorded). Some clones in this sample may be carry-over from other donors' samples.

This clonotype has more than one count but fewer than ten. The V call is TRBV5-4, the J call TRBJ2-2, with D possibly being TRBD2 (5 bases). V was cut by 7 bases and J by 0 bases, with 10 bases left in between. The CDR3 runs 14 residues. Germline V lookup: CDR1 SGHNT, CDR2 YYREEE (reference sequence). The CDR3 reads CASYGVPNTGELFF. As DNA, the CDR3 is TGTGCCAGCTACGGGGTTCCGAACACCGGGGAGCTGTTTTTT.

J is TRBJ1-5 and V is TRBV27; 11 nucleotides match TRBD1. The CDR3 spans 15 residues. V lost 3 bases, J lost 9 bases, and 7 bases stayed unmatched. The V gene's germline CDR1 is MNHEY and CDR2 SMNVEV (reference sequence). The CDR3 loop is CASSLSGTGGLPQHF. CDR3 DNA: TGTGCCAGCAGTTTGTCCGGGACAGGGGGGTTGCCCCAGCATTTT.

This clonotype was detected a few times. V and J are TRBV6-5 and TRBJ1-1, with a weak D call TRBD1 (5 bases). The CDR3 totals 15 residues. V lost 0 bases, J lost 7 bases, and 15 bases lay in between. CDR1 and CDR2 (germline): MNHEY, SVGAGI. Here the CDR3 DNA reads TGTGCCAGCAGTTACTCCTGGGAGAGGGGCCATGAAGCTTTCTTT. Its protein is CASSYSWERGHEAFF.

This clonotype was detected a few times. The CDR3 protein is CASTMGSGLMETQYF. For the CDR3, the DNA is TGTGCCAGCACCATGGGTAGCGGCCTGATGGAGACCCAGTACTTC. The chain combines TRBV28 with TRBJ2-5; weak D call: TRBD2 (6 bases). The V end lost 7 bases, the J end lost 5 bases, and 20 bases lay between the germline ends. The length of the CDR3 is 15 residues. Germline CDR1 is MDHEN and CDR2 is SYDVKM.

This clonotype occurred a few times. The chain combines TRBV6-1 with TRBJ2-5; D possibly corresponds to TRBD1 (6 bases). This CDR3 is built from 13 residues. Germline V CDR1 and CDR2: MNHNS, SASEGT. The DNA for the CDR3 is TGTGCGATAGGACAGCTTACTGGGGAGACCCAGTACTTC. As protein: CAIGQLTGETQYF.

This clonotype was seen only a few times. V gene TRBV20-1 combines with J gene TRBJ1-1; 10 bases line up with TRBD1. This CDR3 has 14 residues. Germline V gives CDR1 DFQATT, CDR2 SNEGSKA (reference sequence). J lost 2 bases, V lost 5 bases, and 5 bases had no gene match. The CDR3 reads CSAQDRGANTEAFF. The CDR3 DNA follows: TGCAGTGCTCAGGACAGGGGGGCCAACACTGAAGCTTTCTTT.

This clonotype has ten or more counts. The chain employs TRBV7-8 and TRBJ2-2; D unresolved. The CDR3 extends over 16 amino acids. Looked up from germline, CDR1 is SGHVS and CDR2 is FQNEAQ. Deletions cut 4 bases from V and 1 base from J, with 13 bases between. This CDR3 is CASSSRRNKNTGELFF. DNA for the CDR3: TGTGCCAGCAGCTCCAGGCGGAATAAGAACACCGGGGAGCTGTTTTTT.

This rearrangement joins TRBV29-1 to TRBJ1-2; possibly TRBD1 for D (6 bases). Germline loops: CDR1 SQVTM, CDR2 ANQGSEA. V lost 7 bases to trimming and J lost 4 bases, with 10 bases between them. The CDR3 consists of 11 residues. DNA of the CDR3: TGCAGCGCTACAGGGACCTATGGCTACACCTTC. It is translated as CSATGTYGYTF.

This clonotype has more than one count but fewer than ten. The genes are TRBV12-3 or TRBV12-4 and TRBJ1-4; tentatively, D is TRBD1 (5 bases). CDR3 size: 13 residues. The ends were cut back, 6 bases at V and 8 bases at J, with 13 bases in the middle. CDR3 coding DNA: TGTGCCAGCAGCGTGGCAGGGCGGGAAAAACTGTTTTTT. The encoded protein is CASSVAGREKLFF.

This clonotype was picked up a small number of times. The chain couples TRBV5-4 to TRBJ2-2; a possible D gene is TRBD1 (5 bases). CDR3 length: 12 amino acids. Germline CDR1 SGHNT, CDR2 YYREEE (reference sequence). Trimming removed 1 base from V and 7 bases from J, with 5 bases in between. In nucleotides, the CDR3 is TGTGCCAGCAGCTTGCAGGGCGGGGAGCTGTTTTTT. This sequence encodes CASSLQGGELFF.

Of note for this clonotype: Compared with germline, one end of the junction differs, possibly owing to a read error. The chain is built from TRBV5-1 and TRBJ2-1, with D possibly being TRBD1 (6 bases). CDR3 size: 15 residues. The germline V gene has CDR1 SGHRS and CDR2 YFSETQ. CDR3 DNA: TGCGCCAACAGCTTTCAGGGGTCCCTGCTGGATGAGCAGTTCTTC. Translating it yields CANSFQGSLLDEQFF.

This clonotype was counted only a few times. The gene calls are TRBV12-3 or TRBV12-4 and TRBJ1-6; no definite D call. Trimming removed 7 bases at V and 5 bases at J, with 15 bases between. The length of the CDR3 is 15 residues. This chain's CDR3 is CASTLGGGHNSPLHF. The CDR3, as DNA: TGTGCCAGCACCCTGGGCGGTGGGCATAATTCACCCCTCCACTTT.

The V call is TRBV7-9, the J call TRBJ1-2, with D unresolved. This CDR3 has 14 amino acids. The V end was cut by 5 bases, the J end by 0 bases, with 10 bases between. CDR1 SEHNR and CDR2 FQNEAQ come from the germline V gene (reference sequence). The CDR3 is CASSGQLSNYGYTF. Here the CDR3 DNA reads TGTGCCAGCAGCGGCCAGTTATCTAACTATGGCTACACCTTC.

This clonotype was detected ten times or more. V is TRBV7-8 and J is TRBJ2-7; D may match TRBD1 or TRBD2 (5 bases each). CDR3 length: 14 residues. Germline lookup yields CDR1 SGHVS and CDR2 FQNEAQ. The V end was cut by 6 bases, the J end by 2 bases, with 14 bases between. The CDR3 sequence is CASSAYRDAYEQYV. DNA for the CDR3: TGTGCCAGCAGTGCATACCGGGACGCCTACGAGCAGTACGTC.

This chain joins TRBV15 and TRBJ2-1; TRBD1 or TRBD2 may be the D gene (6 bases each). The germline V and J ends were trimmed by 0 bases and 2 bases, with 8 bases remaining between them. The CDR3 length is 15 residues. Germline assignment: CDR1 LNHNV and CDR2 YYDKDF (reference sequence). This CDR3 is CATSRERGPYNEQFF. The CDR3 DNA follows: TGTGCCACCAGCAGAGAACGGGGGCCCTACAATGAGCAGTTCTTC. Based on the CDR3 plus reference TRBV15 and TRBJ2-1, the full variable domain is DAMVIQNPRYQVTQFGKPVTLSCSQTLNHNVMYWYQQKSSQAPKLLFHYYDKDFNNEADTPDNFQSRRPNTSFCFLDIRSPGLGDTAMYLCATSRERGPYNEQFFGPGTRLTVL.

This clonotype was counted a few times. The genes are TRBV14 and TRBJ2-1; 9 bases align to TRBD1. The CDR3 is made up of 16 amino acids. The germline V gene has CDR1 SGHDN and CDR2 FVKESK. Trimming took 1 base from V and 5 from J; bases not matched to a gene: 6. CDR3 residues: CASSQVTGGMDNEQFF. CDR3 bases: TGTGCCAGCAGCCAAGTAACAGGGGGCATGGACAATGAGCAGTTCTTC.

The rearrangement links TRBV5-6 to TRBJ1-5; D is unclear. Germline V gene lookup returns CDR1 SGHDT and CDR2 YYEEEE. Between the trimmed V and J ends, which lost 4 bases and 3 bases, there was a span of 14 bases. This CDR3 has 15 residues. The CDR3 reads CASSPRPGVNQPQHF. The CDR3 DNA follows: TGTGCCAGCAGCCCTCGACCTGGGGTCAATCAGCCCCAGCATTTT.

This chain joins TRBV6-1 and TRBJ1-6; no reliable D call. Germline V gene sequence: CDR1 MNHNS, CDR2 SASEGT. The CDR3 extends over 15 amino acids. Trimming took off 6 bases at V and 4 bases at J, with 13 bases between the two ends. CDR3 DNA: TGTGCCAGCAGAGCCGGGCCCAGGTATAATTCACCCCTCCACTTT. This translates into CASRAGPRYNSPLHF.

This chain links TRBV19 with TRBJ2-1; D is possibly TRBD1 or TRBD2 (6 bases each). CDR3 length: 16 residues. The V end was cut by 5 bases, the J end by 2 bases, with 16 bases between. Germline V gene sequence: CDR1 LNHDA, CDR2 SQIVND (reference sequence). CDR3 in DNA: TGTGCCAGTAGTGCGGGACATGGATGGGCCTACAATGAGCAGTTCTTC. Translating it yields CASSAGHGWAYNEQFF.

This CDR3 is CASSSRAYLNTEAFF. Here the CDR3 DNA reads TGTGCCAGTAGTAGCAGGGCCTACCTGAACACTGAAGCTTTCTTT. The chain couples TRBV19 to TRBJ1-1, with D possibly being TRBD1 (5 bases). V gave up 4 bases and J gave up 0 bases, with 12 bases separating them. Looked up from germline, CDR1 is LNHDA and CDR2 is SQIVND (reference sequence). This CDR3 spans 15 amino acids.

The chain joins TRBV9 to TRBJ2-3; tentative D call: TRBD2 (5 bases). V dropped 0 bases and J dropped 3 bases, with 11 bases sitting between them. The germline V gene encodes CDR1 SGDLS and CDR2 YYNGEE. The CDR3 spans 15 residues. CDR3 coding DNA: TGTGCCAGCAGCGTAGGCGGGTCTGGGACAGATACGCAGTATTTT. It encodes CASSVGGSGTDTQYF.

The J gene is TRBJ1-1, the V gene TRBV28; tentative D call: TRBD1 (5 bases). The V end was cut by 7 bases, the J end by 4 bases, with 16 bases between. The CDR3 loop spans 14 amino acids. Germline values: CDR1 MDHEN, CDR2 SYDVKM. The CDR3 nucleotides are TGTGCCAGCATAACCCTCGGGACTGGCACTGAAGCTTTCTTT. This sequence encodes CASITLGTGTEAFF.

The V gene is TRBV4-1, the J gene TRBJ2-7; tentative D call: TRBD1 (6 bases). The V gene lost 4 bases and the J gene lost 3 bases, with 13 bases spanning the gap. This CDR3 is built from 14 residues. Germline V gene lookup returns CDR1 MGHRA and CDR2 YSYEKL. CDR3 residues: CASSLQGQDYEQYF. In DNA form, the CDR3 reads TGCGCCAGCAGCCTACAGGGTCAGGACTACGAGCAGTACTTC.

This clonotype came up a few times. The chain recombines TRBV6-2 or TRBV6-3 with TRBJ1-1; D is undetermined. The V and J ends lost 8 bases and 2 bases respectively, with 18 bases between them. The germline V gene encodes CDR1 MNHEY and CDR2 SVGEGT. This CDR3 comprises 15 residues. The CDR3 nucleotides are TGTGCCAGCTCCTACGATCGGATGGGAAACACTGAAGCTTTCTTT. As protein: CASSYDRMGNTEAFF.

This clonotype was seen repeatedly, ten times or more. The chain links TRBV7-9 to TRBJ2-3, with TRBD2 as a possible D gene (6 bases). The ends were cut back, 10 bases at V and 2 bases at J, with 16 bases in the middle. Germline V gene data show CDR1 as SEHNR and CDR2 as FQNEAQ (reference sequence). The CDR3 totals 14 residues. The CDR3 is CATTLAAYTDTQYF. For the CDR3, the DNA is TGTGCCACCACGTTAGCGGCGTACACAGATACGCAGTATTTT.

The chain couples TRBV29-1 to TRBJ2-1; D may be TRBD1 or TRBD2 (6 bases each). The CDR3 loop spans 16 amino acids. V shed 4 bases and J shed 1 base, with 17 bases lying between them. The germline CDR1 and CDR2 sequences are SQVTM and ANQGSEA. DNA for the CDR3: TGCAGCGTTGTGGGGCTGACAGGAGGGTCCTACAATGAGCAGTTCTTC. This sequence encodes CSVVGLTGGSYNEQFF.

V and J are TRBV7-6 and TRBJ2-5; D is tentatively TRBD1 or TRBD2 (5 bases each). V lost 3 bases and J lost 7, with 15 bases in between. CDR1 and CDR2 from the germline V gene are SGHVS and FNYEAQ. This CDR3 contains 14 residues. CDR3 nucleotide sequence: TGTGCCAGCAGCTTCCGGGACCCTCGGGGGACCCAGTACTTC. This codes for CASSFRDPRGTQYF.

The chain is built from TRBV6-1 and TRBJ1-2; D is unclear. Germline V gene lookup returns CDR1 MNHNS and CDR2 SASEGT. V was pared by 2 bases and J by 1 base, with 8 bases between. The CDR3 is 14 amino acids. This chain's CDR3 is CASSEFHINYGYTF. The CDR3 DNA follows: TGTGCCAGCAGTGAATTCCACATTAACTATGGCTACACCTTC.

This clonotype was found a few times. The chain links TRBV19 to TRBJ1-6, with D perhaps TRBD1 (5 bases). CDR1 and CDR2 (germline): LNHDA, SQIVND (reference sequence). The CDR3 has 16 amino acids. Between the trimmed V and J ends, which lost 5 bases and 9 bases, there was a span of 20 bases. CDR3 amino acids: CASSAADITFLSPLHF. CDR3 coding DNA: TGTGCCAGTAGTGCGGCGGACATCACGTTCCTTTCACCCCTCCACTTT. The variable domain in full, completed from reference TRBV19 and TRBJ1-6, reads DGGITQSPKYLFRKEGQNVTLSCEQNLNHDAMYWYRQDPGQGLRLIYYSQIVNDFQKGDIAEGYSVSREKKESFPLTVTSAQKNPTAFYLCASSAADITFLSPLHFGNGTRLTVT.

The J gene is TRBJ2-1, the V gene TRBV27; D is perhaps TRBD2 (5 bases). Trimming shortened V by 3 bases and J by 5 bases, and 20 bases separated the two germline ends. The CDR3 is 17 residues long. CDR1 MNHEY and CDR2 SMNVEV come from the germline V gene (reference sequence). The CDR3 region has the DNA TGTGCCAGCAGTTTGTTTTTCGGGCTAGCAGTGGACAATGAGCAGTTCTTC. Residues: CASSLFFGLAVDNEQFF.